Following are 20 T cell receptor beta chains from one sample sequenced in a study of sequential checkpoint blockade in melanoma. Treatment denoted: randomized to nivolumab then ipilimumab (arm A) or the reverse (arm B). Generated by immunoSEQ multiplex PCR, the TCRdb table keeps only in-frame clones and is missing some. This sample has over 9,500 clones, with less than 70% found just once. This specimen consisted of CD8+ T cells sorted from blood (inferred from file names), obtained from a patient given nivolumab and ipilimumab in sequence. The receptor set was obtained from a human donor with melanoma.

This clone was observed a handful of times. The chain combines TRBV10-2 with TRBJ2-1; D remains unclear. The CDR3 contains 13 residues. The V end was cut by 3 bases, the J end by 4 bases, with 7 bases between. Germline lookup yields CDR1 WSHSY and CDR2 SAAADI. Written as DNA, the CDR3 is TGCGCCAGCAGTGACCGTCTGTACAATGAGCAGTTCTTC. Its translation is CASSDRLYNEQFF.

This clone was recorded only once. CDR3 region: CASSLDLSYGYTF. The CDR3 nucleotides are TGTGCCAGCAGCTTAGATCTGAGCTATGGCTACACCTTC. V usage is TRBV11-2 and J usage is TRBJ1-2; D is unresolved. The CDR3 totals 13 residues. Germline lookup yields CDR1 SGHAT and CDR2 FQNNGV. V was trimmed by 0 bases and J by 4 bases, leaving 6 bases between them.

The V call is TRBV2, the J call TRBJ2-7, with TRBD1 matching over 8 bases. V dropped 6 bases and J dropped 1; count of bases not matched to a gene: 5. The CDR3 totals 14 residues. Germline loops: CDR1 SNHLY, CDR2 FYNNEI. CDR3 coding DNA: TGTGCCAGCAGCTTGACAGGGGCTTCCTACGAGCAGTACTTC. It is translated as CASSLTGASYEQYF.

This chain links TRBV6-5 with TRBJ2-7; D gene ambiguous. This CDR3 is built from 12 residues. Per germline, CDR1 MNHEY and CDR2 SVGAGI. The V end lost 5 bases, the J end lost 0 bases, and 5 bases lay between the germline ends. The CDR3, as DNA: TGTGCCAGCAGTGTGAGCTCCTACGAGCAGTACTTC. It yields the protein CASSVSSYEQYF.

The J gene is TRBJ2-2, the V gene TRBV7-3; 9 nucleotides agree with TRBD1. Trimming cost V 6 bases and J 3 bases; bases outside gene matches: 11. CDR1 SGHTA and CDR2 FQGTGA come from the germline V gene. This CDR3 contains 17 residues. CDR3 protein: CASSFPGTGLDTGELFF. The CDR3 bases are TGTGCCAGCAGTTTCCCCGGGACAGGGTTGGACACCGGGGAGCTGTTTTTT.

The chain has TRBV4-1 and TRBJ2-7; D gene unclear. The CDR3 runs to 13 residues. Germline lookup yields CDR1 MGHRA and CDR2 YSYEKL. Trimming left V 3 bases short and J 3 bases short, with 9 bases between. The CDR3, as DNA: TGCGCCAGCAGCCAGGGCCTGAGCTACGAGCAGTACTTC. Amino acids: CASSQGLSYEQYF.

The V and J genes are TRBV5-1 and TRBJ2-3, with D possibly matching TRBD1 (6 bases). With 0 bases removed from V and 4 bases from J, the gap between germline ends came to 18 bases. The germline gives CDR1 SGHRS, CDR2 YFSETQ. The CDR3 is 17 amino acids. The CDR3 loop reads CASSLGAGTLEADTQYF. The CDR3 DNA follows: TGCGCCAGCAGCTTGGGAGCCGGGACACTGGAAGCAGATACGCAGTATTTT.

The chain uses TRBV5-6 and TRBJ2-7; D may be TRBD1 (6 bases). This CDR3 spans 14 amino acids. The V end was cut by 4 bases, the J end by 4 bases, with 15 bases between. The germline V gene has CDR1 SGHDT and CDR2 YYEEEE. Here the CDR3 DNA reads TGTGCCAGCAGCGATATGACAGGCGATTACGAGCAGTACTTC. Amino acid sequence: CASSDMTGDYEQYF.

The chain recombines TRBV5-4 with TRBJ2-3, with 10 bases matching TRBD2. This CDR3 is built from 16 residues. Per the germline V gene, CDR1 is SGHNT and CDR2 is YYREEE (reference sequence). V dropped 5 bases and J dropped 6; count of bases not matched to a gene: 12. The CDR3: CASREGAGGPGDTQYF. CDR3 DNA sequence: TGTGCCAGCAGGGAGGGAGCGGGGGGGCCGGGCGATACGCAGTATTTT.

By share, this clone counts as medium-sized (0.01 to 0.1%). V is TRBV5-1 and J is TRBJ1-3; D may be TRBD1 (6 bases). This CDR3 contains 15 residues. The germline gives CDR1 SGHRS, CDR2 YFSETQ. V was pared by 2 bases and J by 0 bases, with 9 bases between. The CDR3 spells CASSLGQNSGNTIYF. CDR3 DNA sequence: TGCGCCAGCAGCTTAGGACAGAACTCTGGAAACACCATATATTTT.

The chain joins TRBV27 to TRBJ1-4; 7 nucleotides align to TRBD1. Germline V gives CDR1 MNHEY, CDR2 SMNVEV (reference sequence). The length of the CDR3 is 16 residues. V gave up 7 bases and J gave up 7 bases; unmatched junction bases: 15. CDR3 protein: CASTKRGLSLPEKLFF. Here the CDR3 DNA reads TGTGCCAGCACCAAAAGGGGGCTTTCCCTCCCTGAAAAACTGTTTTTT.

CDR3 residues: CASSQGLGVAYEQYF. The CDR3 bases are TGCGCCAGCAGCCAGGGCCTTGGTGTCGCTTACGAGCAGTACTTC. This chain links TRBV4-1 with TRBJ2-7; no clear D gene. CDR3 length equals 15 residues. Germline V lookup: CDR1 MGHRA, CDR2 YSYEKL. Trimming left V 3 bases short and J 4 bases short, with 16 bases between.

This clone came up a few times. The V and J genes are TRBV6-5 and TRBJ2-1, with D maybe TRBD2 (5 bases). Trimming took 4 bases from V and 0 from J, leaving 13 bases between them. Germline V gene data show CDR1 as MNHEY and CDR2 as SVGAGI. The CDR3 is 16 residues long. Here the CDR3 reads CASSFSGGSSYNEQFF. The CDR3 bases are TGTGCCAGCAGTTTCAGCGGAGGCAGCTCCTACAATGAGCAGTTCTTC.

The chain recombines TRBV29-1 with TRBJ2-7; TRBD1 matches 11 bases. The CDR3 is 14 amino acids. Germline V lookup: CDR1 SQVTM, CDR2 ANQGSEA. V lost 6 bases to trimming and J lost 3 bases; unmatched junction nucleotides: 7. CDR3 sequence (DNA): TGCAGCGTGGATGCCGGGACAGGGGGCTACGAGCAGTACTTC. This sequence encodes CSVDAGTGGYEQYF.

V is TRBV7-8 and J is TRBJ2-2; TRBD1 aligns across 9 bases. CDR1 and CDR2 from the germline V gene are SGHVS and FQNEAQ. This CDR3 contains 15 residues. The ends lost 6 bases at V and 5 bases at J; junction bases unmatched: 7. The CDR3 loop is CASRAGTGRTGELFF. CDR3 DNA: TGTGCCAGCAGAGCCGGGACAGGGCGAACCGGGGAGCTGTTTTTT.

The chain employs TRBV11-3 and TRBJ2-7; D call uncertain. Germline CDR1 and CDR2: SGHNT and YENEEA. This CDR3 has 15 residues. Trimming took 6 bases from V and 0 from J, leaving 15 bases between them. The CDR3 bases are TGTGCCAGCAGGGAAGGAGCTTCGAGCTCCTACGAGCAGTACTTC. This gives the protein CASREGASSSYEQYF.

This clone was observed once. This CDR3 is also generated by other DNA sequences in the sample. The J gene is TRBJ2-7, the V gene TRBV6-5, with D tentatively TRBD2 (6 bases). The V and J ends lost 8 bases and 2 bases respectively, with 13 bases between them. Germline CDR1 and CDR2: MNHEY and SVGAGI. There are 13 residues in the CDR3. DNA for the CDR3: TGTGCCAGCGGGCGGGGTAGGACCTACGAGCAGTACTTC. Translated, it gives CASGRGRTYEQYF.

V usage is TRBV4-1 and J usage is TRBJ2-7; 7 bases match TRBD1. In germline, CDR1 is MGHRA, CDR2 YSYEKL. Trimming removed 4 bases from V and 3 bases from J; junction bases left unmatched: 0. There are 12 residues in the CDR3. The chain's CDR3 is CASSRDSYEQYF. Here the CDR3 DNA reads TGCGCCAGCAGCCGGGACAGCTACGAGCAGTACTTC.

This chain connects TRBV6-5 to TRBJ1-2, with a possible D match to TRBD1 (5 bases). The germline V and J ends were trimmed by 2 bases and 0 bases, with 13 bases remaining between them. Per germline, CDR1 MNHEY and CDR2 SVGAGI. This CDR3 has 16 amino acids. The CDR3 DNA reads as TGTGCCAGCAGTTACGGCAGGGCCCCTTCTAACTATGGCTACACCTTC. As protein: CASSYGRAPSNYGYTF.

This clone is large in the sample. The chain joins TRBV21-1 to TRBJ2-3; TRBD2, the table's D call, lacks a check against the DNA. TRBV21-1 is a pseudogene segment. This CDR3 is 14 amino acids long. CDR3 protein: CASSRPGTLNTQYF. CDR3 nucleotides: TGTGCCAGCAGTCGCCCGGGGACTTTGAATACGCAGTATTTT.